The rows below give T cell receptor beta chains drawn from one sample of a study of T cells in Graves' hyperthyroidism and ophthalmopathy. TCRdb reprocessed the multiplex PCR reads via MiXCR and lists one record per CDR3 protein. This repertoire shows some 490,000 distinct CDR3 sequences, approximately 23% found once; its top ten account for under 55%. The sequencing sample was made of blood. The receptor source for this set is a woman aged 70 to 79 with Graves' ophthalmopathy. The CDR3 runs from the conserved cysteine through the conserved F or W. The D gene is left open where the match is weak.

d_call,v_call,j_call,cdr3_aa
TRBD1,TRBV18,TRBJ2-1,CASSFFVQGTLEQFF
-,TRBV28,TRBJ1-3,CASSFGRTLSGNTIYF
TRBD1,TRBV19,TRBJ2-5,CASRATGGTRETQYF
-,TRBV28,TRBJ2-1,CASRPGPTNNEQFF
-,TRBV7-9,TRBJ2-1,CASSLALSSYNEQFF
-,TRBV30,TRBJ1-4,CAWTDRSLREKLFF
TRBD2,TRBV9,TRBJ2-2,CARRREMDTGELFF
-,TRBV6-5,TRBJ1-5,CASSDRAGGNQPQHF
-,TRBV19,TRBJ1-2,CASRTTDRYYGYTF
TRBD1,TRBV24-1,TRBJ2-5,CATSDVTGTGKETQYF
-,TRBV28,TRBJ2-4,CASSLLGITKNIQYF
-,TRBV7-8,TRBJ2-5,CASSLAGASGPQETQYF
-,TRBV20-1,TRBJ2-5,CSARLAAQETQYF
-,TRBV7-2,TRBJ1-5,CASSLGANQPQHF
-,TRBV5-8,TRBJ2-7,CASSPGVAREQYF
TRBD1,TRBV27,TRBJ2-5,CASSSTGMLETQYF
-,TRBV4-3,TRBJ2-4,CASSQDAQSKNIQYF
-,TRBV13,TRBJ2-2,CASSFRALTGELFF
-,TRBV4-1,TRBJ1-5,CASSQDTGFSNQPQHF
-,TRBV5-1,TRBJ2-3,CASSRGNSDPDTQYF
-,TRBV9,TRBJ1-3,CASSVGGDSGNTIYF
-,TRBV20-1,TRBJ2-7,CSASGQTYEQYF